The source of this T cell receptor beta chain is a study of blood T cell repertoires in COVID-19. Study-level background: Both acute and convalescent COVID-19 samples were obtained from the United States, Italy and Spain. The analysed material was cDNA or gDNA that came from T cells, B-cell-depleted T cells, or PBMCs.

Authors' methods: Estimation of nucleated cell counts relied on the amplification of reference gene primers. The repertoire was sequenced with immunoSEQ multiplex PCR; TCRdb's copy has only in-frame clones and lacks some. The DNA gave D and trimming, while V, J and clone size come from that table. Counted here are roughly 16,000 clones, approximately 80% occurring once; the ten biggest clones make up around a fifth. Sequencing was performed on peripheral blood. This TCR derives from a man older than 75 with active COVID-19.

CDR3 sequence (DNA): TGCAGCGTTGTTTGGCCGAGGAAGTCCACAGATACGCAGTATTTT. Its protein product is CSVVWPRKSTDTQYF. V is TRBV29-1 and J is TRBJ2-3; D is ambiguous. Germline assignment: CDR1 SQVTM and CDR2 ANQGSEA. Trimming shortened V by 4 bases and J by 2 bases, and 16 bases separated the two germline ends. This CDR3 spans 15 amino acids.